What follows are 10 T cell receptor beta chains derived from one specimen sequenced in a study of T-cell reconstitution after alpha-beta-depleted transplantation in children. For TCRbeta, the library was prepared with unique molecular identifiers. One entry per CDR3 protein results from TCRdb running MiXCR on the PCR reads. In the table there are 350,000 to 450,000 distinct CDR3 sequences, around 21% of which are singletons. This specimen consisted of PBMCs from the stem cell graft donor, obtained from the stem cell graft. Receptors originate from a human donor who donated a stem cell graft to a child with acute myeloid leukemia.

This sequence joins TRBV11-3 and TRBJ2-7; the match to TRBD1 covers 7 bases. With V trimmed by 5 bases and J by 0 bases, 7 bases remained unmatched. The CDR3 consists of 15 residues. The V gene's germline CDR1 is SGHNT and CDR2 YENEEA. As DNA, the CDR3 is TGTGCCAGCAGCGCCCGGACAGGACCCTCCTACGAGCAGTACTTC. This sequence encodes CASSARTGPSYEQYF.

This clonotype turned up a few times. The chain uses TRBV28 and TRBJ2-3, with TRBD2 matching 8 bases. Germline V gene data show CDR1 as MDHEN and CDR2 as SYDVKM. The CDR3 loop spans 15 amino acids. The junction had 9 bases not matched to a gene; V was cut back by 6 bases and J by 4 bases. The CDR3 DNA follows: TGTGCCAGCAGCCCGGGAGGGGGGTTCGCAGATACGCAGTATTTT. It codes for CASSPGGGFADTQYF.

This clonotype has ten or more counts. V and J are TRBV20-1 and TRBJ2-7; tentative D call: TRBD2 (5 bases). V was shortened by 3 bases and J by 4 bases, with 16 bases between the two germline ends. Germline-derived CDR1 and CDR2 are DFQATT and SNEGSKA (reference sequence). The length of the CDR3 is 14 residues. CDR3: CSASVGPTGYEQYF. The CDR3 bases are TGCAGTGCTAGCGTTGGCCCCACGGGGTACGAGCAGTACTTC.

The chain has TRBV29-1 and TRBJ2-1; 8 positions match TRBD2. Germline V CDR1 and CDR2: SQVTM, ANQGSEA. The CDR3 is 16 residues long. Trimming took 1 base from V and 1 from J; bases not matched to a gene: 6. The CDR3 DNA is TGCAGCGTTGAAGGGGCGGGGGGCAGTTCCTACAATGAGCAGTTCTTC. This gives the protein CSVEGAGGSSYNEQFF.

This clonotype was observed a handful of times. The chain has TRBV7-2 and TRBJ1-1; D is uncertain. With 2 bases removed from V and 4 bases from J, the gap between germline ends came to 14 bases. Germline CDR1 reads SGHTA; CDR2 reads FQGNSA. This CDR3 has 15 amino acids. This CDR3 is CASSLFERPGTEAFF. The CDR3 DNA reads TGTGCCAGCAGCTTATTCGAACGTCCGGGCACTGAAGCTTTCTTT.

This clonotype was counted a few times. This CDR3 is CSARDLEDGEQYF. The CDR3 nucleotides read TGCAGTGCTAGAGATCTCGAGGACGGCGAGCAGTACTTC. The chain recombines TRBV20-1 with TRBJ2-7; D unclear. Trimming removed 0 bases from V and 6 bases from J, with 12 bases in between. The length of the CDR3 is 13 residues. CDR1 and CDR2 from the germline V gene are DFQATT and SNEGSKA (reference sequence).

This clonotype was counted between two and nine times. This sequence joins TRBV20-1 and TRBJ2-1; D assignment may be TRBD1 or TRBD2 (5 bases each). The CDR3 loop spans 13 amino acids. CDR1 and CDR2 (germline): DFQATT, SNEGSKA (reference sequence). V was pared by 5 bases and J by 6 bases, with 14 bases between. CDR3 DNA sequence: TGCAGTGCTCCGGGACGTACCCTCAATGAGCAGTTCTTC. This gives the protein CSAPGRTLNEQFF.

The V call is TRBV27, the J call TRBJ2-7; D perhaps matches TRBD1 (6 bases). There are 16 residues in the CDR3. Trimming took off 4 bases at V and 4 bases at J, with 20 bases between the two ends. Germline CDR1 is MNHEY and CDR2 is SMNVEV (reference sequence). CDR3 amino acids: CASSSLQGFLAYEQYF. DNA for the CDR3: TGTGCCAGCAGTTCCCTGCAGGGGTTTCTGGCATACGAGCAGTACTTC.

Here the CDR3 reads CASSPLAQAPDTQYF. CDR3 coding DNA: TGTGCCAGCAGCCCACTAGCTCAAGCCCCAGATACGCAGTATTTT. This chain links TRBV11-2 with TRBJ2-3, with D possibly matching TRBD2 (6 bases). CDR1 is SGHAT and CDR2 is FQNNGV in the germline V gene. Trimming stripped 5 bases from V and 4 bases from J, with 16 bases between. This CDR3 is 15 amino acids long.

This clonotype was seen a handful of times. The chain employs TRBV2 and TRBJ2-7; 8 nucleotides agree with TRBD2. Germline V gene lookup returns CDR1 SNHLY and CDR2 FYNNEI. The CDR3 length is 17 residues. J lost 0 bases, V lost 2 bases, and 9 bases had no gene match. CDR3 sequence: CASSERGAGAISYEQYF. CDR3 coding DNA: TGTGCCAGCAGTGAAAGGGGAGCGGGGGCTATCTCCTACGAGCAGTACTTC. The full variable domain, its missing parts supplied by reference TRBV2 and TRBJ2-7, is EPEVTQTPSHQVTQMGQEVILRCVPISNHLYFYWYRQILGQKVEFLVSFYNNEISEKSEIFDDQFSVERPDGSNFTLKIRSTKLEDSAMYFCASSERGAGAISYEQYFGPGTRLTVT.